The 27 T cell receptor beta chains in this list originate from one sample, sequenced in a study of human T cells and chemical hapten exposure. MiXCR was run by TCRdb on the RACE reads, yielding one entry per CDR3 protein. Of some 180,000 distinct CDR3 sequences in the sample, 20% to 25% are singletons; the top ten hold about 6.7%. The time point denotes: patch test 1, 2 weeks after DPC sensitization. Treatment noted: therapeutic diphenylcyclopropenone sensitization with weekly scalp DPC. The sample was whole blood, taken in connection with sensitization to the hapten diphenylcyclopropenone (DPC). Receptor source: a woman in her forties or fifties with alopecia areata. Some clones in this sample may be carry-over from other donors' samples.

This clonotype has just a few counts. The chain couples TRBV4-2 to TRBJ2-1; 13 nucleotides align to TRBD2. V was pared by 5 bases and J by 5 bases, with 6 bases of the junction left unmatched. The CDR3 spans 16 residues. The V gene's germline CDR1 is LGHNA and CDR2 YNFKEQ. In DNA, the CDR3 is TGTGCCAGCAGCTCAGGCGGGACTAGCGGGGACAATGAGCAGTTCTTC. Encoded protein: CASSSGGTSGDNEQFF.

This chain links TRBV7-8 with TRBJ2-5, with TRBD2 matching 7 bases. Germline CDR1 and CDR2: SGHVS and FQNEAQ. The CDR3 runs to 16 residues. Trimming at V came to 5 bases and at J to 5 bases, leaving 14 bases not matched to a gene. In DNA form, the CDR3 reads TGTGCCAGCAGCCCACCCAGCGGGACGATGCGGGAGACCCAGTACTTC. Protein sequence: CASSPPSGTMRETQYF.

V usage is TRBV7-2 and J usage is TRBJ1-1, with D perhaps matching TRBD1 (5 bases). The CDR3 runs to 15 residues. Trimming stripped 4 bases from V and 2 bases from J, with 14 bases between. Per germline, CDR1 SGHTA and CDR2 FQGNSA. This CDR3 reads CASSSQGTVNTEAFF. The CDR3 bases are TGTGCCAGCAGCTCCCAAGGGACGGTCAACACTGAAGCTTTCTTT.

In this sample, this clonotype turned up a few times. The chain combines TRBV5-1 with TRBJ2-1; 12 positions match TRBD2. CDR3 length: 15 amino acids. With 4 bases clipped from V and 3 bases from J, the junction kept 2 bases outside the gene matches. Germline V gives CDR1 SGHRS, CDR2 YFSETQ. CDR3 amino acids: CASSATSGSYNEQFF. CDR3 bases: TGCGCCAGCAGCGCGACTAGCGGGAGCTACAATGAGCAGTTCTTC.

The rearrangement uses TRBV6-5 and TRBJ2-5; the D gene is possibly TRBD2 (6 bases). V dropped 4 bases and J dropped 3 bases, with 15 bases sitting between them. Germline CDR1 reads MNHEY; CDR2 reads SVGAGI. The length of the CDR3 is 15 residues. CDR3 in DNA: TGTGCCAGCAGTTCCCCGGGAGCGATCAAAGAGACCCAGTACTTC. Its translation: CASSSPGAIKETQYF.

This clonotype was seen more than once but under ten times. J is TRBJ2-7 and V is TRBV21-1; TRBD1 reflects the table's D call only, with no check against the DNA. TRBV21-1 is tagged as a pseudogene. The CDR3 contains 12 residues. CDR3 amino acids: CASRRRGDEQYF. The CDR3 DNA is TGTGCCAGCAGACGGAGGGGGGACGAGCAGTACTTC.

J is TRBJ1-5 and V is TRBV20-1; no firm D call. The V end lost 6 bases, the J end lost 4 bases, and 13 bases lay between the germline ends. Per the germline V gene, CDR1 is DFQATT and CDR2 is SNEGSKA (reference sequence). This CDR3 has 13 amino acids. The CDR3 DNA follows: TGCAGTGCCACACCGGGATTAAATCAGCCCCAGCATTTT. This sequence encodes CSATPGLNQPQHF.

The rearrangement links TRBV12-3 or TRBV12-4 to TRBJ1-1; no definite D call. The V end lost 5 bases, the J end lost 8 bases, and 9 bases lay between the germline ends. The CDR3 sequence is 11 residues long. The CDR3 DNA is TGTGCCAGCAGTGACCCCCCCGAAGCTTTCTTT. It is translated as CASSDPPEAFF.

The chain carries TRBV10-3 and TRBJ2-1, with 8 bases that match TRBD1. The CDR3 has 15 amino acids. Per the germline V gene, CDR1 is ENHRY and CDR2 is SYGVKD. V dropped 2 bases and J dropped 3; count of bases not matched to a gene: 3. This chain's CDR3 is CAISEDRGIYNEQFF. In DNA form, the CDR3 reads TGTGCCATCAGTGAGGACAGGGGCATCTACAATGAGCAGTTCTTC.

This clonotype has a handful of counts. CDR3 residues: CASSERIANTEAFF. The CDR3, as DNA: TGTGCCAGCAGTGAACGAATTGCGAACACTGAAGCTTTCTTT. The chain carries TRBV6-1 and TRBJ1-1; the D is unclear. CDR1 and CDR2 (germline): MNHNS, SASEGT. V was trimmed by 2 bases and J by 1 base, leaving 8 bases between them. The CDR3 spans 14 residues.

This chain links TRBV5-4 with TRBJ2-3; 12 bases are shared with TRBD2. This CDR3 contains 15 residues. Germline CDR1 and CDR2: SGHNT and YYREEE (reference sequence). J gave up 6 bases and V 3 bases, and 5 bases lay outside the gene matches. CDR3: CASSSLAGGSDTQYF. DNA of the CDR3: TGTGCCAGCAGCTCACTAGCGGGAGGATCCGATACGCAGTATTTT.

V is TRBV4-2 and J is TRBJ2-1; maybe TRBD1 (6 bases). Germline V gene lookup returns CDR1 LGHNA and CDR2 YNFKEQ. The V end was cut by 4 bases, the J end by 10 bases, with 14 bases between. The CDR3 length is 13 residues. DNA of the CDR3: TGTGCCAGCAGCCCGACAGGTAGTAGGGAGCAGTTCTTC. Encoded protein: CASSPTGSREQFF.

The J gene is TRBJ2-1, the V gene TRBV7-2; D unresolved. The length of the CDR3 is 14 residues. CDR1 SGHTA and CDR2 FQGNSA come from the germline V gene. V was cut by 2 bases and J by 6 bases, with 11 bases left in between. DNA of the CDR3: TGTGCCAGCAGCTTATACTTGCTTAGCAATGAGCAGTTCTTC. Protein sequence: CASSLYLLSNEQFF.

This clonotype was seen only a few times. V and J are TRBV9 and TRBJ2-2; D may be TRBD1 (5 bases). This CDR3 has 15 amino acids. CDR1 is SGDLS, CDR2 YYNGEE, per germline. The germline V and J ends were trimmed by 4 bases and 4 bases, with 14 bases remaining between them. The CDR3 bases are TGTGCCAGCAGCCCCAGCCAGGGTAGCACCGGGGAGCTGTTTTTT. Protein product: CASSPSQGSTGELFF.

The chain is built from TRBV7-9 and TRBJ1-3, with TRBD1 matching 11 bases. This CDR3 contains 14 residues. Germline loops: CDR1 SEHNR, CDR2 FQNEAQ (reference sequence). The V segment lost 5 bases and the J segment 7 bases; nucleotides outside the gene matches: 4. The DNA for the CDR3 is TGTGCCAGCAGCCGCCGGACAGGGGGCAACACCATATATTTT. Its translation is CASSRRTGGNTIYF.

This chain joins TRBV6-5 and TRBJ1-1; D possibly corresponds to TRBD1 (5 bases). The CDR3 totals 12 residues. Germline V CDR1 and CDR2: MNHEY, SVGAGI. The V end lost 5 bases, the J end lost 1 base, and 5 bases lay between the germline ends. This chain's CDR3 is CASSTGNTEAFF. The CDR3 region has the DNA TGTGCCAGCAGTACAGGGAACACTGAAGCTTTCTTT.

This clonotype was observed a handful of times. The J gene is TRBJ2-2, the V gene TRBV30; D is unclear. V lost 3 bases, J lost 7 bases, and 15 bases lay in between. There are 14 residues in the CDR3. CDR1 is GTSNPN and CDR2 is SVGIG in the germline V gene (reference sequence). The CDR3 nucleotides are TGTGCCTGGAGCCCCCTTGGGGTCCTCGGGGAGCTGTTTTTT. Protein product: CAWSPLGVLGELFF.

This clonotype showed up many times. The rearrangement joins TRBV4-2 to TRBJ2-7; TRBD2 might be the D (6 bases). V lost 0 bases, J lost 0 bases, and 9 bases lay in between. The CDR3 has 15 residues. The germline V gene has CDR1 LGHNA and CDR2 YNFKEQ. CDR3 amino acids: CASSQDRDFSYEQYF. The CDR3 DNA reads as TGTGCCAGCAGCCAAGATCGGGACTTCTCCTACGAGCAGTACTTC.

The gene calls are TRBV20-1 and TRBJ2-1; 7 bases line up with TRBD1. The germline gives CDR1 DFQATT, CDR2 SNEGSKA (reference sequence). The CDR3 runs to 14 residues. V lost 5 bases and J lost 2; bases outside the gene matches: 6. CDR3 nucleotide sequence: TGCAGTGCTCGGACAGGAGGTCCCTACAATGAGCAGTTCTTC. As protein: CSARTGGPYNEQFF.

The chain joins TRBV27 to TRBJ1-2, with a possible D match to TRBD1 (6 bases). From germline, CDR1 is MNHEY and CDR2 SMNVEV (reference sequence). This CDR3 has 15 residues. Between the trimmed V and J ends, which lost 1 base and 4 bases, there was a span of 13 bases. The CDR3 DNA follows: TGTGCCAGCAGTTTATGGGGGCCTGGTCGCTATGGCTACACCTTC. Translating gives CASSLWGPGRYGYTF.

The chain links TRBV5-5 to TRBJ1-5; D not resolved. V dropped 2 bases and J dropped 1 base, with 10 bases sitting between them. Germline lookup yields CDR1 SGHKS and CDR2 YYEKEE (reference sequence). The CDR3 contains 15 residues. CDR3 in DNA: TGTGCCAGCAGCTTTAGCTGGATGAGCAATCAGCCCCAGCATTTT. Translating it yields CASSFSWMSNQPQHF.

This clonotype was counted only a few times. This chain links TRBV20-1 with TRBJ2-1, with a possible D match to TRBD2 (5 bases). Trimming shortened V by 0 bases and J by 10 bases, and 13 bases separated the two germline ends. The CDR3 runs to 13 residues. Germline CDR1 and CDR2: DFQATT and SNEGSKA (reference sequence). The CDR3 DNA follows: TGCAGTGCTAGAGATTTAAGCGGCAGGGAGCAGTTCTTC. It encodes CSARDLSGREQFF.

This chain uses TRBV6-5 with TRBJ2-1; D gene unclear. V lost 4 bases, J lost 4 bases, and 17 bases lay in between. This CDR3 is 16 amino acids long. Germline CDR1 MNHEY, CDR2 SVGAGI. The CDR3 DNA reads TGTGCCAGCAGTTCCTTCGCGTCGAAACCTTACAATGAGCAGTTCTTC. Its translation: CASSSFASKPYNEQFF.

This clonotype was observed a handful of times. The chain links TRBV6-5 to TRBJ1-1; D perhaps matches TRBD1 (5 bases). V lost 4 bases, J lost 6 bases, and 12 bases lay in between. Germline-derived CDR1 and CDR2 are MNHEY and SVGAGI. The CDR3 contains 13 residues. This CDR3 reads CASSLAVGAEAFF. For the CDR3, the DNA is TGTGCCAGCAGTTTAGCTGTAGGGGCTGAAGCTTTCTTT.

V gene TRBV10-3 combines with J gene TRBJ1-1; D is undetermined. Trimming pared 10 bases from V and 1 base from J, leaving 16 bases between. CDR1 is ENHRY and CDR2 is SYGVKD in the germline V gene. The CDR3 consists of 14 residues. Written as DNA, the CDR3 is TGTGCCACCGCACGTGACTCCCGGAACACTGAAGCTTTCTTT. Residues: CATARDSRNTEAFF.

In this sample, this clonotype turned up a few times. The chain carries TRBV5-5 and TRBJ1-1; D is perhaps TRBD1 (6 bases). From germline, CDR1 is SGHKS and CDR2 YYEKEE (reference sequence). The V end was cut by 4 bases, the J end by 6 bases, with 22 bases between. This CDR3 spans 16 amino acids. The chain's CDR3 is CASSPRGRTDRAEAFF. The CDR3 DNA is TGTGCCAGCAGCCCCAGGGGACGCACGGATCGCGCTGAAGCTTTCTTT.

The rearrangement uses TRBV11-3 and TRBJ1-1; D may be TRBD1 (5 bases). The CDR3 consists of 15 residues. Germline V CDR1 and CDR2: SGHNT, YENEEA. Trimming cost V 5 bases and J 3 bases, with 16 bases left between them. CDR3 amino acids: CASSPTGRQYTEAFF. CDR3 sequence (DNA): TGTGCCAGCAGCCCGACGGGACGGCAGTACACTGAAGCTTTCTTT.